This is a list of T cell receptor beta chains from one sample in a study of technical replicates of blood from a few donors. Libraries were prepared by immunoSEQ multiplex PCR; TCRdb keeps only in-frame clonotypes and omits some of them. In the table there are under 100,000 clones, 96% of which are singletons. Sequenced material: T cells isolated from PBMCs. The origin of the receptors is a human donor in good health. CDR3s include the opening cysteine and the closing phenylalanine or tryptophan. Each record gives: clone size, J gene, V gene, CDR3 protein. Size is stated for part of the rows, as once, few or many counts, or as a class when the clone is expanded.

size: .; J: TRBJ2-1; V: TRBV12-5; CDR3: CASGLGGLNEQFF
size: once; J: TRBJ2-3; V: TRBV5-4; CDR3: CASTIDLKSTDTQYF
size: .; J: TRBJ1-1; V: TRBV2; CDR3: CATGQGWKTEAFF
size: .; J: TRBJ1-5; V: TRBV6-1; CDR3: CASSPGLYSNQPQHF
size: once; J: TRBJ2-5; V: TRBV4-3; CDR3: CASSQGLAGGRVETQYF
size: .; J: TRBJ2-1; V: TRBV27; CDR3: CASSTTGGPYNEQFF
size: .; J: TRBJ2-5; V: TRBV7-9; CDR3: CASSGRGGEETQYF
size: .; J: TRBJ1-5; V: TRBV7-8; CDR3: CASSVQGIGQPQHF
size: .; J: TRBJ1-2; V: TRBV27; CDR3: CASRLGQGQYGYTF
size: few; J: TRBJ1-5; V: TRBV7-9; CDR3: CASSLAGGQPQHF
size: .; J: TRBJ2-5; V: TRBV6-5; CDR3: CASSYARFSRETQYF
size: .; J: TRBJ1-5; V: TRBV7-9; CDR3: CASTGMGNQPQHF
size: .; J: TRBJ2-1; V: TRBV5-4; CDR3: CASSQDSLEQFF
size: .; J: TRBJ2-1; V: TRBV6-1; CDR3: CASSDVLTSGSMNEQFF
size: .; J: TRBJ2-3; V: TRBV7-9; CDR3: CASSFERTGTLEYF
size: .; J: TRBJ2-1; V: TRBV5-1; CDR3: CASSLLAGGNEQFF
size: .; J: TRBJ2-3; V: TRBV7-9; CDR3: CASIDGDRGRWTDTQYF
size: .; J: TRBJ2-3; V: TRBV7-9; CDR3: CASSLALRLAESTDTQYF
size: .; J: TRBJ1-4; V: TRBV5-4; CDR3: CASSLAVDEKLFF
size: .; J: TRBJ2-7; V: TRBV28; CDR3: CASSENSGLIYEQYF
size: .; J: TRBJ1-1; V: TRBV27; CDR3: CASSLGRGNTEAFF
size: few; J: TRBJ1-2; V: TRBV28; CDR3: CASSGGDGPYSGYTF
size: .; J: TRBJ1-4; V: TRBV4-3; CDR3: CASSQEPGNEKLFF
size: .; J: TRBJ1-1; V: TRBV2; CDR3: CASSEERGNTEAFF
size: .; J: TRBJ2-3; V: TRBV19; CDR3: CASSPPGQIPSTDTQYF
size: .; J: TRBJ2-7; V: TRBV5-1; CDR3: CASRLAGETSYEQYF
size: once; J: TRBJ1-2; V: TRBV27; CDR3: CASSLSGGASGYTF
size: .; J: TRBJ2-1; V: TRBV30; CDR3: CAWYRDTHNEQFF
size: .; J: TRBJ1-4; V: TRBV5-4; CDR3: CASSSQGGNEKLFF
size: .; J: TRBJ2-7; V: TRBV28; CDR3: CASSFSGYSYEQYF
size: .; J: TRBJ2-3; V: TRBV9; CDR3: CASSVGAGGLGGTSTDTQYF
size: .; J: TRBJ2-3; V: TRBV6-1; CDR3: CASSLDTSSTDTQYF
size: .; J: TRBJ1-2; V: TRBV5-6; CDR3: CASSWTGKEGYTF
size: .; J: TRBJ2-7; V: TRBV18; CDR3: CASSPGRESYEQYF
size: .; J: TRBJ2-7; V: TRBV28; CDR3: CASSTGYEQYF
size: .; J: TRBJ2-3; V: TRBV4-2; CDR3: CASSQDPSGRGTDTQYF
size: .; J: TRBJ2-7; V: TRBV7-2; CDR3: CASSSPGGRYEQYF
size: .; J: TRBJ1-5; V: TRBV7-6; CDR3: CASSLSTSQPQHF
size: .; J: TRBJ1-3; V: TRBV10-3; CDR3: CAIRQTGGDTIYF
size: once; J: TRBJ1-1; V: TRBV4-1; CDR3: CASSQVQGAEAFF
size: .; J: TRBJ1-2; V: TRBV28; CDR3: CASRDTTAAYGYTF
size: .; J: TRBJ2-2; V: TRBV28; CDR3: CASMAGGLTGELFF
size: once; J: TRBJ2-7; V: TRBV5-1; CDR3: CASSPYGTGTGDEQYF
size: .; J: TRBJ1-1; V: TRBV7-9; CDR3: CASSPGTRNTEAFF
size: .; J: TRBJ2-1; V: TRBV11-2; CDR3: CASSLAGGSLNEQFF
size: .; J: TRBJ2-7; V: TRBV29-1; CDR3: CSVGQDYEQYF
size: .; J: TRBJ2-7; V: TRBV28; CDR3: CASTVRDRGHEQYF
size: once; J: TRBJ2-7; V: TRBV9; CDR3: CASSVDLAGVSEQYF
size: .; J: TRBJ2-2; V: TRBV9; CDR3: CASSPRLAGVKTGELFF
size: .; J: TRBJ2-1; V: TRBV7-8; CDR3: CASSLGYGQGRYNEQFF
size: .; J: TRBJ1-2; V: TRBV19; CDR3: CASSIDQGRNGYTF